The 18 T cell receptor beta chains in this list originate from one sample, sequenced in a study of T-cell reconstitution after alpha-beta-depleted transplantation in children. Unique molecular identifiers featured in how the TCRbeta library was prepared. TCRdb recomputed calls from the PCR reads with MiXCR, one row per CDR3 protein. The table includes more than 300,000 distinct CDR3 sequences, around 15% detected once. Sequenced here: PBMCs, mostly from graft donor cells, sampled 360 days after TCRalphabeta/CD19-depleted stem cell transplant. The source of these receptors is a male patient under 10 years old who had a stem cell transplant for acute lymphoblastic leukemia, so the T cells may come from the graft donor.

This rearrangement joins TRBV5-1 to TRBJ1-1, with TRBD1 identical over 9 bases. Germline CDR1 reads SGHRS; CDR2 reads YFSETQ. The CDR3 is made up of 14 amino acids. V lost 3 bases, J lost 5 bases, and 5 bases stayed unmatched. The CDR3 DNA reads as TGCGCCAGCAGCTCGGGACAGGGAGAAACTGAAGCTTTCTTT. Its translation is CASSSGQGETEAFF.

This clonotype was seen more than once but under ten times. The chain is built from TRBV6-1 and TRBJ2-6, with no clear D. V lost 8 bases and J lost 2, with 7 bases in between. Germline CDR1 reads MNHNS; CDR2 reads SASEGT. This CDR3 is 13 amino acids long. The CDR3 DNA is TGTGCCAGCGGCGGAACTGGGGCCAACGTCCTGACTTTC. Its translation: CASGGTGANVLTF.

This clonotype was picked up many times. This CDR3 reads CASSLSLGSSYEQYF. CDR3 in DNA: TGTGCCAGCAGCTTAAGTCTAGGAAGCTCCTACGAGCAGTACTTC. The genes are TRBV7-3 and TRBJ2-7; D gene unclear. CDR3 length: 15 amino acids. Trimming took off 1 base at V and 0 bases at J, with 10 bases between the two ends. Germline loops: CDR1 SGHTA, CDR2 FQGTGA.

This clonotype was observed many times. The chain has TRBV10-3 and TRBJ2-3; weak D call: TRBD1 (7 bases). Germline V lookup: CDR1 ENHRY, CDR2 SYGVKD. V lost 7 bases and J 4 bases, leaving 12 bases between the germline ends. The CDR3 covers 13 residues. CDR3 protein: CAITDRDSDTQYF. CDR3 bases: TGTGCCATCACCGACAGGGACTCAGATACGCAGTATTTT.

This clonotype was seen repeatedly, ten times or more. The CDR3 DNA reads TGTGCCAGCAGCGGACAGGGGGGGGTTCGTCACAATGAGCAGTTCTTC. It translates to CASSGQGGVRHNEQFF. The V gene is TRBV7-8, the J gene TRBJ2-1; 10 nucleotides align to TRBD1. The length of the CDR3 is 16 residues. Trimming removed 5 bases from V and 5 bases from J; junction bases left unmatched: 9. Germline CDR1 reads SGHVS; CDR2 reads FQNEAQ.

This clonotype was picked up many times. The V gene is TRBV12-3 or TRBV12-4, the J gene TRBJ2-3, with D possibly matching TRBD1 (5 bases). This CDR3 contains 15 residues. V was shortened by 4 bases and J by 0 bases, with 11 bases between the two germline ends. CDR3 residues: CASSSPDTSTDTQYF. CDR3 DNA sequence: TGTGCCAGCAGTTCCCCGGACACTAGCACAGATACGCAGTATTTT.

This clonotype has only a few counts. The V call is TRBV6-2 or TRBV6-3, the J call TRBJ2-5, with 12 bases that match TRBD2. This CDR3 spans 15 amino acids. Germline CDR1 MNHEY, CDR2 SVGEGT. The V gene end was trimmed by 5 bases and the J gene end by 2 bases; junction bases not matched to a gene: 3. CDR3 coding DNA: TGTGCCAGCAGTCTAGCGGGAGGGCGACAAGAGACCCAGTACTTC. This gives the protein CASSLAGGRQETQYF.

The rearrangement uses TRBV12-3 or TRBV12-4 and TRBJ2-2; tentative D call: TRBD1 (6 bases). Trimming removed 4 bases at V and 0 bases at J, with 9 bases between. This CDR3 has 15 residues. Written as DNA, the CDR3 is TGTGCCAGCAGTTCTACAGGGACGAACACCGGGGAGCTGTTTTTT. Translation: CASSSTGTNTGELFF.

This clonotype was picked up many times. This CDR3 is CASSPENTIYF. DNA of the CDR3: TGTGCCAGCTCACCCGAAAACACCATATATTTT. The rearrangement joins TRBV18 to TRBJ1-3, with D hard to call. The V gene lost 3 bases and the J gene lost 6 bases, with 3 bases spanning the gap. Germline V CDR1 and CDR2: KGHSH, LQKENI. The CDR3 is made up of 11 amino acids. Filled out from reference TRBV18 and TRBJ1-3, the complete variable domain reads NAGVMQNPRHLVRRRGQEARLRCSPMKGHSHVYWYRQLPEEGLKFMVYLQKENIIDESGMPKERFSAEFPKEGPSILRIQQVVRGDSAAYFCASSPENTIYFGEGSWLTVV.

This clonotype has just a few counts. This chain uses TRBV7-6 with TRBJ2-4, with D perhaps TRBD2 (5 bases). The CDR3 totals 16 residues. V was clipped by 5 bases and J by 3 bases, with 17 bases between them. Germline CDR1 and CDR2: SGHVS and FNYEAQ. The CDR3 loop reads CASSPGAGSVKNIQYF. The CDR3 nucleotides are TGTGCCAGCAGCCCCGGCGCGGGCTCTGTCAAAAACATTCAGTACTTC.

The chain couples TRBV5-1 to TRBJ1-2; 9 bases map to TRBD1. Per germline, CDR1 SGHRS and CDR2 YFSETQ. The CDR3 length is 14 residues. V dropped 4 bases and J dropped 6; count of bases not matched to a gene: 7. CDR3 loop: CASSLGQGTDGYTF. CDR3 DNA: TGCGCCAGCAGCCTGGGACAGGGAACTGATGGCTACACCTTC. Together with reference TRBV5-1 and TRBJ1-2, the CDR3 gives the full variable domain: KAGVTQTPRYLIKTRGQQVTLSCSPISGHRSVSWYQQTPGQGLQFLFEYFSETQRNKGNFPGRFSGRQFSNSRSEMNVSTLELGDSALYLCASSLGQGTDGYTFGSGTRLTVV.

The table lists this clonotype with a few counts. This chain links TRBV5-1 with TRBJ2-7, with no clear D. Trimming cost V 0 bases and J 0 bases, with 10 bases left between them. The CDR3 sequence is 15 residues long. Germline loops: CDR1 SGHRS, CDR2 YFSETQ. The CDR3 DNA follows: TGCGCCAGCAGCTTGGAGCCGAGGAACTCCTACGAGCAGTACTTC. Encoded protein: CASSLEPRNSYEQYF.

V and J are TRBV12-3 or TRBV12-4 and TRBJ2-7, with 8 bases lining up with TRBD1. Trimming removed 6 bases from V and 5 bases from J; junction bases left unmatched: 9. This CDR3 contains 14 residues. CDR3 residues: CASSLTGEVDEQYF. For the CDR3, the DNA is TGTGCCAGCAGCCTGACAGGGGAGGTGGACGAGCAGTACTTC.

The chain recombines TRBV28 with TRBJ2-7, with D perhaps matching TRBD1 or TRBD2 (6 bases each). Trimming took off 10 bases at V and 3 bases at J, with 22 bases between the two ends. The CDR3 covers 15 residues. Per germline, CDR1 MDHEN and CDR2 SYDVKM. The chain's CDR3 is CATLLGGNKVYEQYF. DNA for the CDR3: TGTGCCACCCTCCTCGGGGGCAATAAGGTCTACGAGCAGTACTTC.

This clonotype was detected once. The chain joins TRBV20-1 to TRBJ2-1, with D perhaps matching TRBD1 (6 bases). Germline V gives CDR1 DFQATT, CDR2 SNEGSKA (reference sequence). This CDR3 is 14 amino acids long. Trimming pared 7 bases from V and 0 bases from J, leaving 13 bases between. The CDR3 here is CSGRTGLSYNEQFF. The CDR3 DNA follows: TGCAGTGGCAGAACAGGGCTCTCCTACAATGAGCAGTTCTTC.

The CDR3 DNA follows: TGTGCCAGCACCTTGTCCCGGGACAGGGGAAAGAATTCACCCCTCCACTTT. Amino acids: CASTLSRDRGKNSPLHF. This chain joins TRBV12-3 or TRBV12-4 and TRBJ1-6, with TRBD1 identical over 10 bases. J gave up 7 bases and V 7 bases, and 13 bases lay outside the gene matches. The CDR3 covers 17 residues.

This clonotype has ten or more counts. This chain links TRBV7-2 with TRBJ1-4; D is ambiguous. Per the germline V gene, CDR1 is SGHTA and CDR2 is FQGNSA. The CDR3 totals 14 residues. V gave up 5 bases and J gave up 6 bases, with 13 bases separating them. CDR3 amino acids: CASSIAAGDEKLFF. As DNA, the CDR3 is TGTGCCAGCAGCATCGCGGCTGGCGATGAAAAACTGTTTTTT. The variable domain in full, completed from reference TRBV7-2 and TRBJ1-4, reads GAGVSQSPSNKVTEKGKDVELRCDPISGHTALYWYRQSLGQGLEFLIYFQGNSAPDKSGLPSDRFSAERTGGSVSTLTIQRTQQEDSAVYLCASSIAAGDEKLFFGSGTQLSVL.

This clonotype was observed a few times. Written as DNA, the CDR3 is TGCAGCGTTCTCGGGGACAGGGGGATTCAGTACTTC. Protein sequence: CSVLGDRGIQYF. This chain links TRBV29-1 with TRBJ2-4, with TRBD1 matching 11 bases. The V gene's germline CDR1 is SQVTM and CDR2 ANQGSEA. V shed 5 bases, J shed 10 bases, and the junction held 4 bases outside the gene matches. CDR3 length: 12 amino acids.